One sample yielded the 4 T cell receptor beta chains listed below, sequenced in a study of blood T cell repertoires in COVID-19. The assay was immunoSEQ multiplex PCR, and TCRdb's table has in-frame clones only and misses some. In the table there are a few hundred thousand clones, approximately 91% of which are singletons. The sequencing input was PBMCs or T cells enriched from blood (not recorded which). The receptors were sampled from a woman aged 60-75 years who had recovered from COVID-19.

V gene TRBV27 combines with J gene TRBJ2-2, with a possible D match to TRBD2 (5 bases). V was clipped by 3 bases and J by 4 bases, with 9 bases between them. The length of the CDR3 is 14 residues. Per the germline V gene, CDR1 is MNHEY and CDR2 is SMNVEV (reference sequence). The CDR3 region is CASSLLARTGELFF. For the CDR3, the DNA is TGTGCCAGCAGTTTGCTAGCCCGCACCGGGGAGCTGTTTTTT.

As to this clone: Other DNA variants within this sample encode the same CDR3. J is TRBJ1-5 and V is TRBV3-1 (or the pseudogene TRBV3-2); D remains unclear. CDR3 length equals 15 residues. Germline assignment: CDR1 LGHDT and CDR2 YNNKEL (reference sequence). The germline V and J ends were trimmed by 0 bases and 2 bases, with 8 bases remaining between them. The CDR3 coding sequence is TGTGCCAGCAGCCAAGATTCAGGTGGCAATCAGCCCCAGCATTTT. This translates into CASSQDSGGNQPQHF.

The V call is TRBV30, the J call TRBJ1-1; D unresolved. Germline V gene data show CDR1 as GTSNPN and CDR2 as SVGIG (reference sequence). The CDR3 length is 16 residues. Trimming took off 2 bases at V and 0 bases at J, with 16 bases between the two ends. CDR3 coding DNA: TGTGCCTGGAGTCCTGGGAGGCCTCGACTGAACACTGAAGCTTTCTTT. Translated: CAWSPGRPRLNTEAFF.

The J gene is TRBJ1-3, the V gene TRBV12-3 or TRBV12-4; no firm D call. This CDR3 has 10 amino acids. The CDR3 nucleotides read TGTGCTACGGGGTTCAACACCATATATTTT. The encoded protein is CATGFNTIYF.